This TCR beta chain derives from a study of a mutant IDH1 vaccine in newly diagnosed glioma. Study overall: In some groups vaccination began 4-6 weeks post-radiotherapy; others received it with temozolomide. Beforehand, treatment had been radiotherapy, temozolomide, or both; the majority received both.

Using immunoSEQ multiplex PCR, the repertoire was profiled, and TCRdb retains in-frame clones only, with some absent. The sample contains over 50,000 clones, approximately 90% of which appear only once. Sample time point: week 5, during vaccination. The study gave 300 ug of mutant IDH1 20-mer peptide per vaccine dose, with topical imiquimod. Each astrocytoma in the donors was new, WHO grade 3 or 4, IDH1-mutant and ATRX-lost. This clone appeared once. Antigen: not known. In germline, CDR1 is SQVTM, CDR2 ANQGSEA. The CDR3 is made up of 14 amino acids. V gave up 4 bases and J gave up 6 bases; unmatched junction bases: 7.

Source: PBMCs, taken from a glioma patient whose treatment included an IDH1 peptide vaccine. This chain joins TRBV29-1 and TRBJ2-3; 10 bases agree with TRBD2. This receptor was obtained from a woman in her forties with glioma. The CDR3 DNA follows: TGCAGCGTTGTTTTAGCGGGGGGCCTCGATACGCAGTATTTT. This sequence encodes CSVVLAGGLDTQYF.